These T cell receptor beta chains were read from a single sample in a study of T cell responses to AZD1222 COVID-19 vaccine. The protocol was immunoSEQ multiplex PCR, while the TCRdb copy is restricted to in-frame clones and leaves out a portion. Of over 50,000 clones detected, 84% appear once; the ten largest clones hold under 8%. The sequencing here drew on peripheral blood, taken on day 0 of AZD1222 vaccination. Receptors originate from an adult in good health. CDR3s include the opening cysteine and the closing phenylalanine or tryptophan. Fields, in order: J gene, D gene, V gene, clone size, CDR3 DNA, CDR3 protein. The D gene is left open where the match is weak. Only some rows state a clone size, as once, few, many or a class for expanded clones.

j_gene: TRBJ2-7; d_gene: TRBD1; v_gene: TRBV7-2; abundance: NA; CDR3nt: TGTGCCAGCAGCTGGGACAGGGCCTCCTACGAGCAGTACTTC; CDR3aa: CASSWDRASYEQYF
j_gene: TRBJ1-2; d_gene: NA; v_gene: TRBV30; abundance: NA; CDR3nt: TGTGCCTGGAGTGTTATCAACTATGGCTACACCTTC; CDR3aa: CAWSVINYGYTF
j_gene: TRBJ1-1; d_gene: NA; v_gene: TRBV2; abundance: NA; CDR3nt: TGTGCCAGCAGGGACCTTAAGGCAACTTTCTTT; CDR3aa: CASRDLKATFF
j_gene: TRBJ1-2; d_gene: NA; v_gene: TRBV27; abundance: once; CDR3nt: TGTGCCAGCAGTCCAAGTTGGGAGAATGGCTACACCTTC; CDR3aa: CASSPSWENGYTF
j_gene: TRBJ2-3; d_gene: NA; v_gene: TRBV2; abundance: NA; CDR3nt: TGTGCCAGCTCCAGGACAGAGGACACAGATACGCAGTATTTT; CDR3aa: CASSRTEDTDTQYF
j_gene: TRBJ1-1; d_gene: NA; v_gene: TRBV4-3; abundance: NA; CDR3nt: TGCGCCAGCAGCCAAGATAAATGGGGTGACACTGAAGCTTTCTTT; CDR3aa: CASSQDKWGDTEAFF
j_gene: TRBJ2-3; d_gene: NA; v_gene: TRBV5-3; abundance: NA; CDR3nt: TGTGCCAGAAGCCCTATTGCGGATACGCAGTATTTT; CDR3aa: CARSPIADTQYF
j_gene: TRBJ2-3; d_gene: NA; v_gene: TRBV10-3; abundance: NA; CDR3nt: TGTGCCATCAGCCGGACTGTAGCTAGCACAGATACGCAGTATTTT; CDR3aa: CAISRTVASTDTQYF
j_gene: TRBJ2-7; d_gene: TRBD2; v_gene: TRBV25-1; abundance: NA; CDR3nt: TGTGCCAGCATTCCAACCGGAGTAGCGGGGGGCCACGAGCAGTACTTC; CDR3aa: CASIPTGVAGGHEQYF
j_gene: TRBJ1-2; d_gene: NA; v_gene: TRBV12-3/TRBV12-4; abundance: NA; CDR3nt: TGTGCCAGCAGAACACAAGGGGTCTATGGCTACACCTTC; CDR3aa: CASRTQGVYGYTF
j_gene: TRBJ2-7; d_gene: NA; v_gene: TRBV4-1; abundance: NA; CDR3nt: TGCGCCAGCAGCCGGACTACGGGGGTCCCCGAGCAGTACTTC; CDR3aa: CASSRTTGVPEQYF